This passage covers 27 T cell receptor beta chains from one sample sequenced in a study of long-term antiretroviral therapy in people with HIV. This was the immunoSEQ v3.0 assay at survey level. Sequenced by immunoSEQ multiplex PCR; TCRdb stores in-frame clones only, minus some. The sample has 20,000 to 25,000 clones, approximately 89% seen once; the top ten hold about 3.3%. The sample here was unsorted PBMCs, taken approximately 2.5 years after starting antiretroviral therapy. These receptor sequences come from a woman aged 50 to 60 with HIV.

The chain uses TRBV15 and TRBJ2-1; 7 nucleotides line up with TRBD2. The CDR3 is made up of 17 amino acids. V lost 0 bases to trimming and J lost 2 bases; unmatched junction nucleotides: 7. CDR1 is LNHNV, CDR2 YYDKDF, per germline (reference sequence). The CDR3 sequence: CATSRDLSGATYNEQFF. CDR3 DNA: TGTGCCACCAGCAGAGACCTGAGCGGGGCAACCTACAATGAGCAGTTCTTC. The full variable domain, rest sourced from reference TRBV15 and TRBJ2-1, is DAMVIQNPRYQVTQFGKPVTLSCSQTLNHNVMYWYQQKSSQAPKLLFHYYDKDFNNEADTPDNFQSRRPNTSFCFLDIRSPGLGDTAMYLCATSRDLSGATYNEQFFGPGTRLTVL.

This clone has more than one count but fewer than ten. The J gene is TRBJ1-2, the V gene TRBV6-1; D is ambiguous. V was cut by 7 bases and J by 3 bases, with 15 bases left in between. This CDR3 comprises 14 residues. CDR1 is MNHNS and CDR2 is SASEGT in the germline V gene. The CDR3 protein is CASTQFGRDYGYTF. CDR3 in DNA: TGTGCCAGCACCCAATTCGGGCGGGACTATGGCTACACCTTC.

V and J are TRBV11-2 and TRBJ2-1; 9 nucleotides agree with TRBD2. Germline CDR1 and CDR2: SGHAT and FQNNGV. V trimming: 4 bases; J trimming: 0 bases; junction bases outside the gene matches: 4. The CDR3 is 16 amino acids. The CDR3 bases are TGTGCCAGCAGCTACGGACTAGCGAGCTCCTACAATGAGCAGTTCTTC. Encoded protein: CASSYGLASSYNEQFF. Looking up the rest from reference TRBV11-2 and TRBJ2-1 gives the full variable domain: EAGVAQSPRYKIIEKRQSVAFWCNPISGHATLYWYQQILGQGPKLLIQFQNNGVVDDSQLPKDRFSAERLKGVDSTLKIQPAKLEDSAVYLCASSYGLASSYNEQFFGPGTRLTVL.

This clone has more than one count but fewer than ten. The rearrangement uses TRBV5-6 and TRBJ1-4; weak D call: TRBD1 (6 bases). The CDR3 length is 17 residues. Germline-derived CDR1 and CDR2 are SGHDT and YYEEEE. Trimming cost V 6 bases and J 2 bases, with 20 bases left between them. The CDR3 reads CASTADQGILTNEKLFF. In DNA, the CDR3 is TGTGCCAGCACAGCCGACCAGGGGATACTGACTAATGAAAAACTGTTTTTT.

The chain couples TRBV7-8 to TRBJ2-5; no definite D call. Germline V gene sequence: CDR1 SGHVS, CDR2 FQNEAQ. There are 16 residues in the CDR3. Trimming removed 1 base at V and 4 bases at J, with 16 bases between. As DNA, the CDR3 is TGTGCCAGCAGCTTAGTAGGTGTCACAATAGGAGAGACCCAGTACTTC. It codes for CASSLVGVTIGETQYF.

The genes are TRBV7-9 and TRBJ2-5; no definite D call. V was trimmed by 4 bases and J by 3 bases, leaving 9 bases between them. CDR1 is SEHNR, CDR2 FQNEAQ, per germline (reference sequence). The CDR3 loop spans 13 amino acids. In DNA form, the CDR3 reads TGTGCCAGCAGCTCCGTAGTAGAAGAGACCCAGTACTTC. Translated: CASSSVVEETQYF.

V and J are TRBV7-2 and TRBJ1-5; a weak D match, TRBD1 (6 bases). Germline values: CDR1 SGHTA, CDR2 FQGNSA. CDR3 length: 16 amino acids. The V end lost 2 bases, the J end lost 4 bases, and 15 bases lay between the germline ends. CDR3 sequence (DNA): TGTGCCAGCAGCTTAATTGCCGGGACACCTAATCAGCCCCAGCATTTT. Translation gives CASSLIAGTPNQPQHF.

The chain combines TRBV5-1 with TRBJ2-1; D is possibly TRBD1 (6 bases). Trimming left V 0 bases short and J 7 bases short, with 17 bases between. Germline V CDR1 and CDR2: SGHRS, YFSETQ. This CDR3 contains 16 residues. CDR3 sequence: CASSLALGQPPNEQFF. The DNA for the CDR3 is TGCGCCAGCAGCTTGGCCCTAGGACAGCCACCGAATGAGCAGTTCTTC.

This clone is a singleton in its sample. The rearrangement links TRBV4-1 to TRBJ2-3; weak D call: TRBD2 (7 bases). The germline V gene encodes CDR1 MGHRA and CDR2 YSYEKL. Deletions cut 1 base from V and 6 bases from J, with 14 bases between. The CDR3 runs 15 residues. CDR3 region: CASSQGGGGLDTQYF. The CDR3 bases are TGCGCCAGCAGCCAAGGGGGCGGGGGCCTGGATACGCAGTATTTT.

This chain links TRBV14 with TRBJ1-2; tentative D call: TRBD1 (5 bases). Germline assignment: CDR1 SGHDN and CDR2 FVKESK. The V end was cut by 4 bases, the J end by 0 bases, with 12 bases between. This CDR3 region has 15 residues. In nucleotides, the CDR3 is TGTGCCAGCAGCCTTTACAGGACGTCTAACTATGGCTACACCTTC. Amino acid sequence: CASSLYRTSNYGYTF. Combining the CDR3 with reference TRBV14 and TRBJ1-2 gives the whole variable domain EAGVTQFPSHSVIEKGQTVTLRCDPISGHDNLYWYRRVMGKEIKFLLHFVKESKQDESGMPNNRFLAERTGGTYSTLKVQPAELEDSGVYFCASSLYRTSNYGYTFGSGTRLTVV.

This sequence joins TRBV7-9 and TRBJ1-1, with unresolved D. CDR3 length equals 14 residues. The germline CDR1 and CDR2 sequences are SEHNR and FQNEAQ (reference sequence). V was cut by 3 bases and J by 3 bases, with 11 bases left in between. The CDR3 DNA reads as TGTGCCAGCAGCTTCATCTTGATAGACACTGAAGCTTTCTTT. This codes for CASSFILIDTEAFF.

This clone was seen only a few times. The CDR3 DNA sequence: TGCGCCAGCAGCAACCCAACAGGAGACGGCTACACCTTC. Protein product: CASSNPTGDGYTF. The V gene is TRBV5-1, the J gene TRBJ1-2; D perhaps matches TRBD1 (5 bases). Trimming cost V 4 bases and J 8 bases, with 15 bases left between them. The CDR3 length is 13 residues. Per germline, CDR1 SGHRS and CDR2 YFSETQ.

The CDR3 sequence: CATSREYSNSNYGYTF. The CDR3 DNA reads TGTGCCACCAGCAGAGAGTACAGTAATTCTAACTATGGCTACACCTTC. V and J are TRBV15 and TRBJ1-2; D call uncertain. The V end lost 0 bases, the J end lost 0 bases, and 11 bases lay between the germline ends. The CDR3 is 16 residues long. Germline assignment: CDR1 LNHNV and CDR2 YYDKDF (reference sequence).

This chain connects TRBV7-2 to TRBJ2-1; TRBD2 aligns across 8 bases. The CDR3 runs to 14 residues. Trimming cost V 3 bases and J 5 bases; bases outside gene matches: 3. The germline V gene has CDR1 SGHTA and CDR2 FQGNSA. The CDR3 region is CASSFTSGDNEQFF. The CDR3 DNA follows: TGTGCCAGCAGCTTCACTAGCGGCGACAATGAGCAGTTCTTC.

The chain combines TRBV7-2 with TRBJ2-7; 11 bases are a match to TRBD2. V lost 1 base and J lost 2; bases outside the gene matches: 4. This CDR3 has 16 amino acids. CDR1 and CDR2 from the germline V gene are SGHTA and FQGNSA. The CDR3 protein is CASSLGPTSGTYEQYF. As DNA, the CDR3 is TGTGCCAGCAGCTTAGGGCCGACTAGCGGGACCTACGAGCAGTACTTC.

This clone was detected only once. The chain joins TRBV4-1 to TRBJ1-4; D gene uncertain. The germline V and J ends were trimmed by 4 bases and 8 bases, with 17 bases remaining between them. CDR3 size: 15 residues. Germline V gene data show CDR1 as MGHRA and CDR2 as YSYEKL. CDR3 loop: CASSPYLAAPEKLFF. The DNA of the CDR3 is TGCGCCAGCAGCCCATACCTAGCAGCCCCGGAAAAACTGTTTTTT.

V usage is TRBV29-1 and J usage is TRBJ2-3; D ambiguous. V was clipped by 1 base and J by 3 bases, with 14 bases between them. Germline V gene lookup returns CDR1 SQVTM and CDR2 ANQGSEA. The length of the CDR3 is 15 residues. The CDR3 reads CSVEVGNGPTDTQYF. The CDR3 DNA sequence: TGCAGCGTTGAAGTAGGTAATGGTCCTACAGATACGCAGTATTTT.

The genes are TRBV14 and TRBJ2-7, with D possibly being TRBD1 (7 bases). CDR1 is SGHDN and CDR2 is FVKESK in the germline V gene. The CDR3 extends over 14 amino acids. V dropped 4 bases and J dropped 2 bases, with 12 bases sitting between them. This chain's CDR3 is CASSLQGGPYEQYF. CDR3 DNA sequence: TGTGCCAGCAGCCTCCAGGGGGGACCCTACGAGCAGTACTTC.

The chain employs TRBV5-8 and TRBJ2-2; 8 bases line up with TRBD2. Germline V gives CDR1 SGHTS, CDR2 YDEGEE. The V gene end was trimmed by 6 bases and the J gene end by 4 bases; junction bases not matched to a gene: 11. CDR3 length equals 16 residues. The CDR3 sequence: CASKPTLAGATGELFF. CDR3 coding DNA: TGTGCCAGCAAACCTACTCTAGCGGGTGCCACCGGGGAGCTGTTTTTT.

This chain joins TRBV6-5 and TRBJ2-7, with a tentative D call TRBD2 (5 bases). Trimming took 0 bases from V and 7 from J, leaving 16 bases between them. The CDR3 consists of 15 residues. Germline CDR1 is MNHEY and CDR2 is SVGAGI. The CDR3 DNA reads TGTGCCAGCAGTTACTCGAGGGCAGGTATGGGGGAGCAGTACTTC. Encoded protein: CASSYSRAGMGEQYF.

This chain connects TRBV18 to TRBJ2-5, with TRBD1 matching over 12 bases. CDR3 size: 17 residues. The V and J ends lost 0 bases and 5 bases, in that order; junction bases with no gene match: 7. In germline, CDR1 is KGHSH, CDR2 LQKENI. The CDR3 sequence: CASSPPTGTGGGETQYF. As DNA, the CDR3 is TGTGCCAGCTCACCACCGACTGGGACAGGGGGCGGGGAGACCCAGTACTTC.

The chain is built from TRBV7-2 and TRBJ1-5, with 7 bases lining up with TRBD1. The CDR3 runs 15 residues. Germline-derived CDR1 and CDR2 are SGHTA and FQGNSA. The V and J ends lost 5 bases and 6 bases, in that order; junction bases with no gene match: 10. The DNA for the CDR3 is TGTGCCAGCAGCCTCGGACAGGCGGGTATTCAGCCCCAGCATTTT. Residues: CASSLGQAGIQPQHF. Full variable domain (remainder filled in from reference TRBV7-2 and TRBJ1-5): GAGVSQSPSNKVTEKGKDVELRCDPISGHTALYWYRQSLGQGLEFLIYFQGNSAPDKSGLPSDRFSAERTGGSVSTLTIQRTQQEDSAVYLCASSLGQAGIQPQHFGDGTRLSIL.

The chain employs TRBV10-3 and TRBJ2-1; no firm D call. The V gene's germline CDR1 is ENHRY and CDR2 SYGVKD. This CDR3 is built from 13 residues. V lost 3 bases to trimming and J lost 5 bases, with 8 bases between them. The CDR3 DNA follows: TGTGCCATCAGTGAACGTCGGAACAATGAGCAGTTCTTC. The encoded protein is CAISERRNNEQFF.

The V call is TRBV5-6, the J call TRBJ2-2; 13 nucleotides agree with TRBD2. Germline CDR1 SGHDT, CDR2 YYEEEE. With 0 bases clipped from V and 4 bases from J, the junction kept 6 bases outside the gene matches. This CDR3 contains 18 residues. The CDR3 protein is CASSLDWGLAGFTGELFF. The CDR3 region has the DNA TGTGCCAGCAGCTTGGATTGGGGACTAGCGGGATTCACCGGGGAGCTGTTTTTT.

The chain is built from TRBV29-1 and TRBJ2-7; 8 bases line up with TRBD1. The CDR3 runs 16 residues. V shed 6 bases and J 9 bases; nucleotides not matched to a gene: 22. CDR1 is SQVTM, CDR2 ANQGSEA, per germline. DNA of the CDR3: TGCAGCGTACGCGGTACGGGGGACAGGACCTCCCTTGGGCAGTACTTC. It translates to CSVRGTGDRTSLGQYF.

The chain is built from TRBV6-1 and TRBJ1-3; D call uncertain. Germline CDR1 and CDR2: MNHNS and SASEGT. With 3 bases removed from V and 0 bases from J, the gap between germline ends came to 12 bases. The CDR3 runs to 16 residues. CDR3 protein: CASSDSGRLSGNTIYF. The DNA of the CDR3 is TGTGCCAGCAGTGACAGCGGCAGACTCTCTGGAAACACCATATATTTT.

The genes are TRBV29-1 and TRBJ2-5, with D perhaps being TRBD1 or TRBD2 (5 bases each). CDR3 length equals 13 residues. V was trimmed by 2 bases and J by 2 bases, leaving 9 bases between them. Per germline, CDR1 SQVTM and CDR2 ANQGSEA. CDR3 DNA: TGCAGCGTTGAACCGGGACCACAAGAGACCCAGTACTTC. It specifies CSVEPGPQETQYF.